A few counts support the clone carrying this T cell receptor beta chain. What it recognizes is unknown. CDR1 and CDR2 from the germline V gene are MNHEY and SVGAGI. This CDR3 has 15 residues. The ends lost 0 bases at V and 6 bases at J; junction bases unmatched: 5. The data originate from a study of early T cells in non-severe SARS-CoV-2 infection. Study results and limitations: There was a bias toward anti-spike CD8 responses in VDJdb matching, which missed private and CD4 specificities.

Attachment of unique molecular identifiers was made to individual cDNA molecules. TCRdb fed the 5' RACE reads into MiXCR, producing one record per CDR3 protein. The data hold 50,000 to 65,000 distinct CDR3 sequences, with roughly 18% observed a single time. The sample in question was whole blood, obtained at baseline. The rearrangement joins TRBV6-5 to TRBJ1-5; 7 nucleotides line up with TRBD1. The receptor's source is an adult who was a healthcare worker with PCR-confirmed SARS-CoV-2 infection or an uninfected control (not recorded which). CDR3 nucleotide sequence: TGTGCCAGCAGTTACTCGCCCGACAGGGCTCAGCCCCAGCATTTT. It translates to CASSYSPDRAQPQHF.